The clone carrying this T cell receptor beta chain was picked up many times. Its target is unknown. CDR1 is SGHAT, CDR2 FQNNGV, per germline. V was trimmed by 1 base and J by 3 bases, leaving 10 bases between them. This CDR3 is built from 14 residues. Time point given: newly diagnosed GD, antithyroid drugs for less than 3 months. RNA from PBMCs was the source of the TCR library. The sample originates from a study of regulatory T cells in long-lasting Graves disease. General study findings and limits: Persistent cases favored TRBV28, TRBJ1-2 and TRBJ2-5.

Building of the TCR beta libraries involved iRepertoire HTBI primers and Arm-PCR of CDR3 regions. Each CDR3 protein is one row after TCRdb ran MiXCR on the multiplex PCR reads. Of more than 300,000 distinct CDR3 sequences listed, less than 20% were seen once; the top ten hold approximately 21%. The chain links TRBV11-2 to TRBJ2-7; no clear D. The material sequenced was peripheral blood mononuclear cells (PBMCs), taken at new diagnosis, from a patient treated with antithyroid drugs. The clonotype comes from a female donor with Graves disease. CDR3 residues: CASSLGPAVYEQYF. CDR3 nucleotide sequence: TGTGCCAGCAGCTTAGGCCCGGCGGTCTACGAGCAGTACTTC. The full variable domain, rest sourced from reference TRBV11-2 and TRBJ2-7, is EAGVAQSPRYKIIEKRQSVAFWCNPISGHATLYWYQQILGQGPKLLIQFQNNGVVDDSQLPKDRFSAERLKGVDSTLKIQPAKLEDSAVYLCASSLGPAVYEQYFGPGTRLTVT.